The sequence of this T cell receptor beta chain was determined in a study of T-cell memory formation after mild COVID-19. One entry per CDR3 protein results from TCRdb running MiXCR on the 5' RACE reads. The data contain around 300,000 distinct CDR3 sequences, around 15% of them seen just once; the ten biggest clones take up about 21%. From germline, CDR1 is ENHRY and CDR2 SYGVKD. There are 15 residues in the CDR3. V lost 6 bases, J lost 0 bases, and 4 bases stayed unmatched. This receptor was obtained from a man aged 18 to 35 who had mild COVID-19 (a few samples of this study predate the infection). Cell type and time point are not known. V is TRBV10-3 and J is TRBJ2-2; 7 bases are shared with TRBD2. Material for sequencing was PBMCs or a T cell subset sorted from them (not recorded which). The CDR3 spells CAIRDGGSNTGELFF. The CDR3 nucleotides are TGTGCCATCAGGGACGGGGGGTCGAACACCGGGGAGCTGTTTTTT.